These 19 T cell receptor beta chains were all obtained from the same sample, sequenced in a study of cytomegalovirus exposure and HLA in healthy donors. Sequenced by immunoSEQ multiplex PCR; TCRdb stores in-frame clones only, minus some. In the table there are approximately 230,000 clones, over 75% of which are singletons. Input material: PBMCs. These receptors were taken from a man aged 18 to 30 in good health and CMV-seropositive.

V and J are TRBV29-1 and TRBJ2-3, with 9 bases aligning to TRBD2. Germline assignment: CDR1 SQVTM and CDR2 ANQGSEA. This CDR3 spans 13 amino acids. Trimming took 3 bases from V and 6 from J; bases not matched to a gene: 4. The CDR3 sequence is CSVETSGRDTQYF. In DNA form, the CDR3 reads TGCAGCGTTGAGACTAGCGGCAGGGATACGCAGTATTTT.

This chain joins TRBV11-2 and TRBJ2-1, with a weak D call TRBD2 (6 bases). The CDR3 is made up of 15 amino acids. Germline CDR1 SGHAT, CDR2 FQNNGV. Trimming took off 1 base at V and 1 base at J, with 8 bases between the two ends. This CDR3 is CASSLAGESYNEQFF. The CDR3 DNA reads TGTGCCAGCAGCTTAGCGGGAGAGTCCTACAATGAGCAGTTCTTC. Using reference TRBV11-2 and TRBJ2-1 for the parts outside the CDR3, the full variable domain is EAGVAQSPRYKIIEKRQSVAFWCNPISGHATLYWYQQILGQGPKLLIQFQNNGVVDDSQLPKDRFSAERLKGVDSTLKIQPAKLEDSAVYLCASSLAGESYNEQFFGPGTRLTVL.

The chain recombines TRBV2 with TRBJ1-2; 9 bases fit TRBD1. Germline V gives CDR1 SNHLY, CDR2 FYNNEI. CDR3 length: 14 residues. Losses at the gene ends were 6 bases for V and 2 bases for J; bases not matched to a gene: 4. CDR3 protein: CASRTGTGNYGYTF. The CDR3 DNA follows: TGTGCCAGCAGGACCGGGACAGGGAACTATGGCTACACCTTC.

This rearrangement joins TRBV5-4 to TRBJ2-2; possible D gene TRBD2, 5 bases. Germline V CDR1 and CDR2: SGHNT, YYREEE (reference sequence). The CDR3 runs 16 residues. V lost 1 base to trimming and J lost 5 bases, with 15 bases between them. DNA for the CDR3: TGTGCCAGCAGCTTGTCGTCCGTAGCGTGGACCGGGGAGCTGTTTTTT. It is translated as CASSLSSVAWTGELFF.

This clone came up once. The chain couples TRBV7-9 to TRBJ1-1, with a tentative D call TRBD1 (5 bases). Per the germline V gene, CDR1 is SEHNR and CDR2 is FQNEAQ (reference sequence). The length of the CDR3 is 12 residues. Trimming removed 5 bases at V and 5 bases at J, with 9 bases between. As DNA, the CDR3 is TGTGCCAGCAGCAAAGGGGCGACTGAAGCTTTCTTT. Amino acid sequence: CASSKGATEAFF.

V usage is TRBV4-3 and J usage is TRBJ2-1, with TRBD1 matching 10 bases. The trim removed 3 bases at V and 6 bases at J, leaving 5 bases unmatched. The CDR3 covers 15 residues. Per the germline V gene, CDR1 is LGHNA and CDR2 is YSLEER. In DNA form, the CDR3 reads TGCGCCAGCAGCCATACGGGACAGGGGTTCAATGAGCAGTTCTTC. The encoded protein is CASSHTGQGFNEQFF.

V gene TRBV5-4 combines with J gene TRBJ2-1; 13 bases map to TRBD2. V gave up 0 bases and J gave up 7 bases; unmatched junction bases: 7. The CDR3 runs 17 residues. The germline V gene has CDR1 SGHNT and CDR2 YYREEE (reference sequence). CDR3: CASSLGLAGGQGNEQFF. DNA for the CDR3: TGTGCCAGCAGCTTGGGACTAGCGGGAGGCCAAGGAAATGAGCAGTTCTTC.

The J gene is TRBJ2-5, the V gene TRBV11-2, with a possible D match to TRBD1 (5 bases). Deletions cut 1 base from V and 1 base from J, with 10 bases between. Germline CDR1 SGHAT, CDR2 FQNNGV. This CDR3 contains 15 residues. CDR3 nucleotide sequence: TGTGCCAGCAGCTTAGGGAGCCAGGGCCAAGAGACCCAGTACTTC. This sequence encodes CASSLGSQGQETQYF. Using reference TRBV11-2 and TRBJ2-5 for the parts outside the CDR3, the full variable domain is EAGVAQSPRYKIIEKRQSVAFWCNPISGHATLYWYQQILGQGPKLLIQFQNNGVVDDSQLPKDRFSAERLKGVDSTLKIQPAKLEDSAVYLCASSLGSQGQETQYFGPGTRLLVL.

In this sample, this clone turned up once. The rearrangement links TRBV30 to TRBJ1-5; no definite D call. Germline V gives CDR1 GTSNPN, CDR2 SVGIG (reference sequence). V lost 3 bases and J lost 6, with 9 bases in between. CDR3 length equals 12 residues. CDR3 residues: CAWSALGQPQHF. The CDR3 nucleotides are TGTGCCTGGAGCGCCCTCGGTCAGCCCCAGCATTTT. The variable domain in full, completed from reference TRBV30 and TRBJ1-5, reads SQTIHQWPATLVQPVGSPLSLECTVEGTSNPNLYWYRQAAGRGLQLLFYSVGIGQISSEVPQNLSASRPQDRQFILSSKKLLLSDSGFYLCAWSALGQPQHFGDGTRLSIL.

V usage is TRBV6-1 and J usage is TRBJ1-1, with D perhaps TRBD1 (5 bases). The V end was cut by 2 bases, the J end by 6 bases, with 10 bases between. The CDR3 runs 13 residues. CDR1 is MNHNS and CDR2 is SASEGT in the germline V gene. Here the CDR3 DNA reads TGTGCCAGCAGTGAACTGGGGCTATCTGAAGCTTTCTTT. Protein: CASSELGLSEAFF.

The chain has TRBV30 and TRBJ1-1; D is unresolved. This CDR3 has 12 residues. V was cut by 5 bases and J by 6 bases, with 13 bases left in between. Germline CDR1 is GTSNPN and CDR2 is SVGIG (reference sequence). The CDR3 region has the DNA TGTGCCTGGTCTCCGGTAGGCGCTGAAGCTTTCTTT. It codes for CAWSPVGAEAFF. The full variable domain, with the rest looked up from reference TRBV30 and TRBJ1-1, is SQTIHQWPATLVQPVGSPLSLECTVEGTSNPNLYWYRQAAGRGLQLLFYSVGIGQISSEVPQNLSASRPQDRQFILSSKKLLLSDSGFYLCAWSPVGAEAFFGQGTRLTVV.

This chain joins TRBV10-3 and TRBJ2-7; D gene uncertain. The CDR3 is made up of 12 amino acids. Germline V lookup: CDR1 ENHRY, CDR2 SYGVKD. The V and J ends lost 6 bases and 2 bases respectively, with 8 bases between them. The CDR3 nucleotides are TGTGCCATCAGCCAGCTTGCCTACGAGCAGTACTTC. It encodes CAISQLAYEQYF.

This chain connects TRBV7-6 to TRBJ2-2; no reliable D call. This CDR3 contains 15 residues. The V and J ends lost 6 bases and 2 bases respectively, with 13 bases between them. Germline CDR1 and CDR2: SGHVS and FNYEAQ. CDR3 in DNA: TGTGCCAGCAGACCATTACCTTCTAACACCGGGGAGCTGTTTTTT. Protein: CASRPLPSNTGELFF.

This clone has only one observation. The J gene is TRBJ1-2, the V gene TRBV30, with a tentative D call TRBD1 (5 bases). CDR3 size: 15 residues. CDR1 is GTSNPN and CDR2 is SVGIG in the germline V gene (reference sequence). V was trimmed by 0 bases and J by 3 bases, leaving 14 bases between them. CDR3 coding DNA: TGTGCCTGGAGTGTACGAGGGGTTGTGGACTATGGCTACACCTTC. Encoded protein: CAWSVRGVVDYGYTF. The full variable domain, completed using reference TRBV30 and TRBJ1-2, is SQTIHQWPATLVQPVGSPLSLECTVEGTSNPNLYWYRQAAGRGLQLLFYSVGIGQISSEVPQNLSASRPQDRQFILSSKKLLLSDSGFYLCAWSVRGVVDYGYTFGSGTRLTVV.

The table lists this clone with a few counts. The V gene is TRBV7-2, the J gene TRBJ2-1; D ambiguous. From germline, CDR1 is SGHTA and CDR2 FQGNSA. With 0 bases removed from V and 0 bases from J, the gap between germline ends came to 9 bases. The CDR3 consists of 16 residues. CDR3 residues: CASSLALAASYNEQFF. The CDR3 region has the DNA TGTGCCAGCAGCTTAGCGTTAGCCGCCTCCTACAATGAGCAGTTCTTC.

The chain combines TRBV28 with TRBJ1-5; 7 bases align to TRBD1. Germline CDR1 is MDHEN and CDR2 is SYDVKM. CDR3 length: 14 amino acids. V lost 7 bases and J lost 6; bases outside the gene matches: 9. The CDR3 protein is CASITRGPIQPQHF. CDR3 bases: TGTGCCAGCATCACAAGGGGGCCGATTCAGCCCCAGCATTTT.

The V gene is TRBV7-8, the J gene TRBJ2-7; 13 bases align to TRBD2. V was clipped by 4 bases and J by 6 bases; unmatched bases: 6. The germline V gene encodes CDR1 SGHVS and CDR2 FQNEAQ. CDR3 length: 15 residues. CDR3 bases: TGTGCCAGCAGCTACACTAGCGGGAGGGCGGGCGAGCAGTACTTC. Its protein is CASSYTSGRAGEQYF.

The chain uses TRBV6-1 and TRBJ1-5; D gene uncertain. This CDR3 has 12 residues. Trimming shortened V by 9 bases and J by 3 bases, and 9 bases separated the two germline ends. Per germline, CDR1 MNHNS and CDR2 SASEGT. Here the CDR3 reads CASRELNQPQHF. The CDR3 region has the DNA TGTGCCAGTCGGGAGCTCAATCAGCCCCAGCATTTT.

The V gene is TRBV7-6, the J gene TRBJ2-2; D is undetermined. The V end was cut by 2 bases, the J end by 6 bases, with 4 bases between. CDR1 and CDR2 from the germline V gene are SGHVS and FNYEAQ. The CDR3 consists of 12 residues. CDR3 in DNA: TGTGCCAGCAGCTTATCCCCCGGGGAGCTGTTTTTT. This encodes CASSLSPGELFF. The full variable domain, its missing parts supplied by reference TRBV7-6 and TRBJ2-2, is GAGVSQSPRYKVTKRGQDVALRCDPISGHVSLYWYRQALGQGPEFLTYFNYEAQQDKSGLPNDRFSAERPEGSISTLTIQRTEQRDSAMYRCASSLSPGELFFGEGSRLTVL.